Sequencing of this TCR beta chain was carried out in a study of shared clonotypes between healthy human individuals. As for the study in general: CD4 naive and memory got three plates each, CD8 naive two, CD8 memory one. Study observations and caveats: When naive CD4 clonotypes were compared across a handful of donors, around 5% were shared. Non-shared clonotypes were found to have lower generation probabilities than the clonotypes that were shared by all four of the sorted-subset donors.

As concerns this clone: Its antigen remains unidentified.

Deep was the level at which the assay was run. Produced via immunoSEQ multiplex PCR; TCRdb's table is partial and in-frame only. The profile shows approximately 740,000 clones, around 72% of them singletons. The CDR3 sequence is 18 residues long. Trimming removed 7 bases from V and 0 bases from J, with 22 bases in between. Germline V lookup: CDR1 MDHEN, CDR2 SYDVKM. This TCR derives from a woman aged 30 to 39 in good health. Sequenced: memory CD4+ T cells sorted from blood. Subset of the sample: CD45RA-negative fraction. This chain connects TRBV28 to TRBJ2-4, with no clear D. CDR3 sequence reads: CASTPDLFPTLAKNIQYF. CDR3 in DNA: TGTGCCAGCACCCCGGACCTCTTCCCCACTCTAGCCAAAAACATTCAGTACTTC.